This T cell receptor beta chain was sequenced for a study of human T cells and chemical hapten exposure (dated by TCRdb to the early 2020s). Study-level background: For sensitization, 2% DPC in acetone was applied to an approximately 2 cm by approximately 2 cm area of upper inner arm skin. Blood was sampled from patients pre-sensitization (week 0) and at 2, 6 and about 24 weeks after DPC sensitization. Blood for TCR sequencing was provided by twenty-nine alopecia patients at one to four time points (pre-sensitization, 2, 6 and 24 weeks). In alopecia patients, the study followed how the peripheral blood TCR repertoire changed in vivo over primary and secondary sensitization to diphenylcyclopropenone (DPC), a hapten. Patch testing on the upper back used Finn chambers containing 0.01% DPC, with scoring done after 6 days according to International Contact Dermatitis Research Group standards. Patients additionally received weekly therapeutic DPC doses to the scalp throughout the approximately 22-week study period. Libraries were pooled for sequencing, and variation in per-sample TCR yields was attributed mainly to small differences in library volumes within the pool. The mostly female patient cohort included alopecia areata with under or over 50% scalp involvement, alopecia totalis and alopecia universalis.

Libraries came from RACE. The data were produced on a NextSeq 500. During library preparation, unique molecular identifiers were attached to individual cDNA molecules so that TCRs could be counted in a quantitative, reproducible way. From each blood RNA sample, both TCR alpha and TCR beta chains were sequenced. On the authors' methods: The median number of TCRs per sample was roughly 100,000, ranging from roughly 23,224 to 700,000. The Decombinator software suite was used to annotate V, J and CDR3 in the TCR reads. Every sample was subsampled to the same number of TCRs (28,000) for the PS versus PT1 abundance plots. Expanded TCRs were defined as absent before sensitization and observed at least eight times at the 2-week time point. TCRdb handled the public reads itself, with Q25 trimming in fastp and clone calling in MiXCR, and kept productive beta chains. Rows are combined by CDR3 protein, so each entry shows the most common genes and DNA. TCRdb's processing, not the study's, gives the V and J calls here. The sample has 100,000 or so distinct CDR3 sequences on record, approximately 8.6% of them singletons. The ten top clones hold 2% to 2.5% of the sample.

The sample's time point label, in plain terms: patch test 2, 6 weeks after DPC sensitization. The intended sense of this specimen's treatment or condition label: therapeutic diphenylcyclopropenone sensitization with weekly scalp DPC. At every patch-test visit, the blood draw took place before the patch test was put on. Patients were eligible if aged 18 to 70, diagnosed with alopecia and judged suitable for DPC therapy, and pregnant patients were excluded. Total RNA was isolated from unfractionated whole blood collected in Tempus Blood RNA tubes. This clonotype was seen only once. This receptor's antigen is unknown. No base quality information exists; no much larger clone differs at one position. A single read makes a weak case. CDR1 and CDR2 (SNHLY, FYNNEI) derive from the germline V gene. The CDR3 contains 16 residues, cysteine and phenylalanine counted. Left in the record is the CDR3 DNA by itself, 48 bases read in frame from the first base. V lost 7 bases and J lost 0 bases, and the count of bases not matched to a germline gene is 4.

Results and caveats for the whole study, not just this receptor: Patch test score was positively correlated with the number of PT1 expanded TCRs, with significance at thresholds 8, 16 and 32 but not at 4. DPC sensitization did not change how many TCRs were above 1 in 1000 frequency, and no evidence was found of alterations in global repertoire structure. Significantly more large CDR3 similarity clusters were formed by expanded TCRs than by pre-sensitization or healthy control sets, consistent with antigen-driven responses. Repeated subsampling changed both the strength of the expansion versus patch-test correlation and the threshold at which that correlation became significant. All patients had alopecia, a presumed autoimmune disease, so their immune response might differ from that of healthy individuals.

Material: whole blood, obtained in connection with sensitization to the hapten diphenylcyclopropenone (DPC). This sequence uses TRBV2 and TRBJ2-2, and 11 junction bases match TRBD2. The TCR was taken from a woman in her thirties or forties with alopecia areata. Some clones in this sample may be carry-over from other donors' samples. The CDR3 loop reads CASTWGLAANTGELFF. The nucleotides read TGTGCCAGCACTTGGGGACTAGCGGCGAACACCGGGGAGCTGTTTTTT. When the CDR3 is completed using the reference TRBV2 and TRBJ2-2 genes on either side, the full variable domain is EPEVTQTPSHQVTQMGQEVILRCVPISNHLYFYWYRQILGQKVEFLVSFYNNEISEKSEIFDDQFSVERPDGSNFTLKIRSTKLEDSAMYFCASTWGLAANTGELFFGEGSRLTVL.